Below are 27 T cell receptor beta chains sequenced from a single sample in a study of cytomegalovirus exposure and HLA in healthy donors. Primers included in the PCR were 60 Vbeta and 13 Jbeta primers. Measured with immunoSEQ multiplex PCR; TCRdb has only the in-frame clones, and not every one. The table lists roughly 140,000 clones, 55% to 75% of them singletons. Sequencing was performed on PBMCs. Receptors were obtained from a woman aged 55 to 70 in good health and CMV-seropositive.

The V call is TRBV7-8, the J call TRBJ2-1; D perhaps matches TRBD2 (5 bases). CDR3 length: 13 residues. Germline-derived CDR1 and CDR2 are SGHVS and FQNEAQ. V lost 0 bases and J 7 bases, leaving 7 bases between the germline ends. CDR3 sequence reads: CASSLAGGNEQFF. The CDR3 DNA reads TGTGCCAGCAGCTTAGCGGGCGGGAATGAGCAGTTCTTC.

In its sample, this clone was seen a few times. Relative to the germline gene, one junction end is altered; a read error may explain this. The chain combines TRBV7-9 with TRBJ2-2, with 7 bases that match TRBD1. The length of the CDR3 is 9 residues. CDR1 and CDR2 (germline): SEHNR, FQNEAQ (reference sequence). Here the CDR3 DNA reads TGTGCCAGCAGTTGGGACAGCCTTTTT. Translating it yields CASSWDSLF.

The V gene is TRBV12-5, the J gene TRBJ2-2; TRBD2 aligns across 8 bases. Germline V gene lookup returns CDR1 LGHNT and CDR2 FRNRAP. There are 15 residues in the CDR3. V lost 0 bases and J lost 5; bases outside the gene matches: 2. The CDR3 spells CASGLVAGETGELFF. CDR3 nucleotide sequence: TGTGCTAGTGGTTTGGTAGCGGGAGAGACCGGGGAGCTGTTTTTT.

The chain recombines TRBV21-1 with TRBJ2-7; TRBD2 is the table's D call, not checked against the DNA. TRBV21-1 is a pseudogene segment. The CDR3 extends over 16 amino acids. DNA of the CDR3: TGTGCCAGCAGCAATACCAGCGGGAGGGCCCTATACGAGCAGTACTTC. This encodes CASSNTSGRALYEQYF.

The genes are TRBV29-1 and TRBJ1-2, with 8 bases lining up with TRBD1. Germline V CDR1 and CDR2: SQVTM, ANQGSEA. Trimming removed 1 base from V and 4 bases from J; junction bases left unmatched: 5. The CDR3 loop spans 14 amino acids. The CDR3 nucleotides are TGCAGCGTTGAAGGACGACAGGGGCGCTATGGCTACACCTTC. Protein product: CSVEGRQGRYGYTF.

Notes on this clone: One end of the junction is discordant with germline, which a read error may explain. The V and J genes are TRBV19 and TRBJ1-4; possible D gene TRBD1, 5 bases. The CDR3 is made up of 16 amino acids. CDR1 and CDR2 (germline): LNHDA, SQIVND (reference sequence). The CDR3 loop is CASNVDGHSTNEKLFF. The CDR3 coding sequence is TGTGCCAGTAACGTTGATGGACACTCAACAAATGAAAAACTGTTTTTT.

This clone was recorded once. The chain uses TRBV5-1 and TRBJ2-5, with 13 positions matching TRBD2. The end of the DNA aligns better with TRBJ2-7, so the J call may be wrong. CDR1 and CDR2 (germline): SGHRS, YFSETQ. This CDR3 comprises 16 residues. The DNA for the CDR3 is TGCGCCAGCAGCGAGGGGACTAGCGGGATTTCCTACGAGCAGTACTTC. This sequence encodes CASSEGTSGISYEQYF.

The V gene is TRBV15, the J gene TRBJ2-3; 8 positions match TRBD2. From germline, CDR1 is LNHNV and CDR2 YYDKDF (reference sequence). The CDR3 has 20 amino acids. The V gene end was trimmed by 0 bases and the J gene end by 0 bases; junction bases not matched to a gene: 14. The CDR3, as DNA: TGTGCCACCAGCAGAGAAGGCGCTAGCGGGCCTGAGGGAAGCACAGATACGCAGTATTTT. This gives the protein CATSREGASGPEGSTDTQYF.

In its sample, this clone was seen a few times. V is TRBV7-3 and J is TRBJ2-1, with TRBD1 matching 7 bases. Trimming cost V 5 bases and J 6 bases; bases outside gene matches: 10. CDR3 length: 15 amino acids. Germline assignment: CDR1 SGHTA and CDR2 FQGTGA. The CDR3 loop reads CASSLRQGIRNEQFF. CDR3 bases: TGTGCCAGCAGCCTCAGACAGGGCATACGCAATGAGCAGTTCTTC.

This clone showed up just a few times. At the DNA level, this CDR3 is encoded by other sequences in the same sample as well. The rearrangement joins TRBV27 to TRBJ1-2; D is unclear. This CDR3 has 13 residues. V was trimmed by 2 bases and J by 2 bases, leaving 6 bases between them. The V gene's germline CDR1 is MNHEY and CDR2 SMNVEV (reference sequence). The CDR3 DNA reads TGTGCCAGCAGTTTAGGCCAAAACTATGGCTACACCTTC. This translates into CASSLGQNYGYTF.

This clone appeared a few times. The chain has TRBV6-1 and TRBJ2-7, with 9 bases identical to TRBD1. CDR3 size: 14 residues. After removal of 9 bases from V and 4 bases from J, the junction contained 10 bases not matched to a gene. Germline V lookup: CDR1 MNHNS, CDR2 SASEGT. The CDR3 DNA reads TGTGCCAGTGATCCGCCGGGACAGGGATACGAGCAGTACTTC. Its protein product is CASDPPGQGYEQYF.

This clone was counted between two and nine times. The chain has TRBV6-5 and TRBJ1-2; possible D gene TRBD1, 6 bases. The CDR3 is 13 residues long. Germline CDR1 and CDR2: MNHEY and SVGAGI. V was clipped by 6 bases and J by 2 bases, with 10 bases between them. CDR3 in amino acids: CASSLDSNYGYTF. CDR3 sequence (DNA): TGTGCCAGCAGCCTGGACAGCAACTATGGCTACACCTTC.

This rearrangement joins TRBV7-2 to TRBJ1-5; 11 positions agree with TRBD1. The length of the CDR3 is 16 residues. After removal of 5 bases from V and 3 bases from J, the junction contained 6 bases not matched to a gene. The germline V gene encodes CDR1 SGHTA and CDR2 FQGNSA. CDR3 sequence (DNA): TGTGCCAGCAGCCTTTGGACAGGGGGCATCAATCAGCCCCAGCATTTT. Translated: CASSLWTGGINQPQHF. Combining the CDR3 with reference TRBV7-2 and TRBJ1-5 gives the whole variable domain GAGVSQSPSNKVTEKGKDVELRCDPISGHTALYWYRQSLGQGLEFLIYFQGNSAPDKSGLPSDRFSAERTGGSVSTLTIQRTQQEDSAVYLCASSLWTGGINQPQHFGDGTRLSIL.

Only a few counts were recorded for this clone. The chain uses TRBV28 and TRBJ2-7; D possibly corresponds to TRBD2 (6 bases). Germline V CDR1 and CDR2: MDHEN, SYDVKM. There are 15 residues in the CDR3. V dropped 4 bases and J dropped 4 bases, with 17 bases sitting between them. CDR3 nucleotides: TGTGCCAGCAGTTCCCGGACCGAGGGGAGGTACGAGCAGTACTTC. It yields the protein CASSSRTEGRYEQYF.

This clone was counted a few times. This chain connects TRBV27 to TRBJ1-6, with D maybe TRBD1 (5 bases). Germline lookup yields CDR1 MNHEY and CDR2 SMNVEV (reference sequence). V gave up 3 bases and J gave up 10 bases, with 10 bases separating them. This CDR3 spans 13 amino acids. CDR3 sequence reads: CASSFDRSSPLHF. CDR3 coding DNA: TGTGCCAGCAGTTTCGACAGAAGCTCACCCCTCCACTTT.

The chain joins TRBV28 to TRBJ1-1; 7 positions agree with TRBD1. Germline V gives CDR1 MDHEN, CDR2 SYDVKM. This CDR3 contains 12 residues. Germline trimming cut 3 bases from V and 12 bases from J; bases unmatched to any gene: 7. The CDR3 region is CASSFVGQRTFF. CDR3 in DNA: TGTGCCAGCAGTTTCGTGGGACAGAGAACTTTCTTT.

The genes are TRBV4-2 and TRBJ2-2; the D gene is possibly TRBD2 (5 bases). Germline V gene lookup returns CDR1 LGHNA and CDR2 YNFKEQ. Between the trimmed V and J ends, which lost 3 bases and 4 bases, there was a span of 15 bases. This CDR3 has 16 residues. The CDR3 protein is CASSHVGGSITGELFF. The CDR3 DNA follows: TGTGCCAGCAGCCATGTGGGTGGGAGCATCACCGGGGAGCTGTTTTTT.

The V call is TRBV7-2, the J call TRBJ2-1, with 14 bases matching TRBD2. Germline V gene sequence: CDR1 SGHTA, CDR2 FQGNSA. The V and J ends lost 6 bases and 12 bases, in that order; junction bases with no gene match: 10. The CDR3 has 15 residues. This CDR3 is CASSPGLAGVVRQFF. The CDR3 DNA reads TGTGCCAGCAGTCCGGGACTAGCGGGAGTGGTAAGGCAGTTCTTC.

Of note for this clone: One end of the junction fails to match germline, which may point to a read error. Other DNA sequences in this sample translate to the same CDR3. The chain couples TRBV5-1 to TRBJ1-1; TRBD1 is a possible D gene (5 bases). CDR1 is SGHRS, CDR2 YFSETQ, per germline. This CDR3 contains 15 residues. CDR3 coding DNA: TGTGCCAGCAGCTTGGTAATGGGGCTGGGCACTGAAGCTTTCTTT. It encodes CASSLVMGLGTEAFF.

V gene TRBV7-3 combines with J gene TRBJ2-1, with 7 bases matching TRBD2. The CDR3 covers 15 residues. The V gene end was trimmed by 4 bases and the J gene end by 8 bases; junction bases not matched to a gene: 11. Germline CDR1 is SGHTA and CDR2 is FQGTGA. CDR3 region: CASSSTRSGIHEQFF. The CDR3 nucleotides read TGTGCCAGCAGCTCCACCAGGAGCGGGATCCATGAGCAGTTCTTC. Full variable domain (outside the CDR3, taken from reference TRBV7-3 and TRBJ2-1): GAGVSQTPSNKVTEKGKYVELRCDPISGHTALYWYRQSLGQGPEFLIYFQGTGAADDSGLPNDRFFAVRPEGSVSTLKIQRTERGDSAVYLCASSSTRSGIHEQFFGPGTRLTVL.

The genes are TRBV7-9 and TRBJ2-7; D is uncertain. This CDR3 is 13 amino acids long. Per germline, CDR1 SEHNR and CDR2 FQNEAQ (reference sequence). V lost 0 bases and J 4 bases, leaving 7 bases between the germline ends. CDR3 loop: CASSLASRYEQYF. DNA of the CDR3: TGTGCCAGCAGCTTAGCAAGCAGGTACGAGCAGTACTTC.

This clone has only one observation. This rearrangement joins TRBV30 to TRBJ1-4; TRBD1 matches 9 bases. The CDR3 runs to 13 residues. Germline assignment: CDR1 GTSNPN and CDR2 SVGIG (reference sequence). With 5 bases clipped from V and 6 bases from J, the junction kept 4 bases outside the gene matches. The CDR3 DNA reads TGTGCCTGGGGGGACAGGGCTGATGAAAAACTGTTTTTT. Encoded protein: CAWGDRADEKLFF.

The V gene is TRBV5-1, the J gene TRBJ2-7, with TRBD1 matching 8 bases. The CDR3 covers 14 residues. The V gene end was trimmed by 7 bases and the J gene end by 5 bases; junction bases not matched to a gene: 11. CDR1 and CDR2 from the germline V gene are SGHRS and YFSETQ. Here the CDR3 reads CASGTGQDPHEQYF. CDR3 nucleotides: TGCGCCAGCGGAACGGGACAGGACCCCCACGAGCAGTACTTC.

The sample holds a few counts of this clone. This chain joins TRBV5-1 and TRBJ2-3; the match to TRBD2 covers 10 bases. The germline V gene encodes CDR1 SGHRS and CDR2 YFSETQ. The CDR3 spans 15 residues. Trimming removed 2 bases from V and 2 bases from J; junction bases left unmatched: 2. CDR3 DNA: TGCGCCAGCAGCTTAGCGGGAGGGCCCACAGATACGCAGTATTTT. Its protein product is CASSLAGGPTDTQYF.

This clone was observed a single time. The chain is built from TRBV27 and TRBJ1-2; 7 positions match TRBD1. After removal of 6 bases from V and 4 bases from J, the junction contained 11 bases not matched to a gene. This CDR3 is built from 15 residues. The germline V gene encodes CDR1 MNHEY and CDR2 SMNVEV (reference sequence). The CDR3 loop is CASSLGPTGVYGYTF. Written as DNA, the CDR3 is TGTGCCAGCAGCCTCGGGCCTACAGGGGTCTATGGCTACACCTTC.

The J gene is TRBJ1-1, the V gene TRBV7-9; 8 nucleotides match TRBD1. Germline assignment: CDR1 SEHNR and CDR2 FQNEAQ (reference sequence). This CDR3 is built from 14 residues. After removal of 1 base from V and 5 bases from J, the junction contained 3 bases not matched to a gene. Written as DNA, the CDR3 is TGTGCCAGCAGCTTAGAACAGGGGGTTACTGAAGCTTTCTTT. Translating gives CASSLEQGVTEAFF.

The chain links TRBV10-2 to TRBJ1-4, with D perhaps TRBD1 (5 bases). The CDR3 loop spans 14 amino acids. Trimming cost V 8 bases and J 4 bases, with 14 bases left between them. The V gene's germline CDR1 is WSHSY and CDR2 SAAADI. DNA of the CDR3: TGCGCCAGCGGGGCTTCGGGTAATAATGAAAAACTGTTTTTT. Its protein product is CASGASGNNEKLFF.